Listed here are 30 T cell receptor beta chains from one sample, sequenced in a study of blood T cells in healthy people across ages. Using a J-beta primer mix together with a sample-barcoded 5' primer, a second PCR was run for roughly 6 to 11 cycles. MiXCR, applied by TCRdb to the 5' RACE reads, yields one record per CDR3 protein. The data show about 650,000 distinct CDR3 sequences, 45% to 60% seen once. The material sequenced was blood. Receptor source: a woman of 80 years or more in good health.

This clonotype was seen ten or more times. The chain links TRBV28 to TRBJ2-1, with TRBD2 matching 10 bases. Germline V gene sequence: CDR1 MDHEN, CDR2 SYDVKM. The length of the CDR3 is 15 residues. V lost 3 bases to trimming and J lost 6 bases; unmatched junction nucleotides: 5. CDR3 loop: CASSFWTSGSNEQFF. The CDR3 DNA follows: TGTGCCAGCAGTTTCTGGACTAGCGGTTCCAATGAGCAGTTCTTC.

This clonotype was seen a handful of times. The germline gene is not matched at one end of the junction; a read error may be the cause. The rearrangement joins TRBV15 to TRBJ1-3, with a weak D call TRBD1 (6 bases). The germline CDR1 and CDR2 sequences are LNHNV and YYDKDF (reference sequence). The CDR3 has 16 residues. The CDR3 loop is CATSLGQGSSGNTIYF. In DNA form, the CDR3 reads TGTGCCACCAGCTTAGGGCAGGGGAGCTCTGGAAACACTATATATTTT. Filled out from reference TRBV15 and TRBJ1-3, the complete variable domain reads DAMVIQNPRYQVTQFGKPVTLSCSQTLNHNVMYWYQQKSSQAPKLLFHYYDKDFNNEADTPDNFQSRRPNTSFCFLDIRSPGLGDTAMYLCATSLGQGSSGNTIYFGEGSWLTVV.

This clonotype was detected ten times or more. The chain has TRBV29-1 and TRBJ2-1; D is uncertain. Trimming removed 6 bases from V and 8 bases from J, with 17 bases in between. The CDR3 is 13 residues long. Per the germline V gene, CDR1 is SQVTM and CDR2 is ANQGSEA. This CDR3 reads CSVGRYSSDEQFF. The CDR3 coding sequence is TGCAGCGTCGGTAGATACTCAAGCGATGAGCAGTTCTTC.

There are many counts of this clonotype. Its ends do not fully match the called genes, so a read error is possible. The chain recombines TRBV10-1 with TRBJ2-5; the D gene is possibly TRBD2 (6 bases). Germline assignment: CDR1 WNHNN and CDR2 SYGVQD (reference sequence). This CDR3 is built from 12 residues. The CDR3 region is CASSESGGTQYF. The CDR3, as DNA: TGTGCCAGCAGTGAATCCGGGGGGACCCAGTACTTC.

The chain is built from TRBV20-1 and TRBJ2-1; TRBD2 aligns across 11 bases. Germline CDR1 is DFQATT and CDR2 is SNEGSKA (reference sequence). Unmatched junction bases numbered 14, after V lost 1 base and J lost 3 bases. The CDR3 spans 19 residues. The CDR3 coding sequence is TGCAGTGCTAGAGTGAAGAAACTCGGACTAGCGGGCTTCTACAATGAGCAGTTCTTC. Translating gives CSARVKKLGLAGFYNEQFF.

V gene TRBV6-5 combines with J gene TRBJ1-5; D remains unclear. The CDR3 runs to 15 residues. The V end was cut by 0 bases, the J end by 4 bases, with 10 bases between. The germline gives CDR1 MNHEY, CDR2 SVGAGI. The CDR3 bases are TGTGCCAGCAGTTACTCGAGTGGACTGAATCAGCCCCAGCATTTT. Its protein is CASSYSSGLNQPQHF.

As regards this clonotype: This may be a read error, as it is one base from a much larger clone. The V and J genes are TRBV7-9 and TRBJ2-1; the match to TRBD2 covers 9 bases. The germline V gene encodes CDR1 SEHNR and CDR2 FQNEAQ (reference sequence). The CDR3 sequence is 15 residues long. The CDR3: CACSNRDTWTSVQFF. The CDR3 nucleotides read TGTGCCTGCAGCAACCGGGACACCTGGACTAGCGTGCAGTTCTTC.

The V and J genes are TRBV20-1 and TRBJ2-5, with 10 bases that match TRBD1. The tail of the sequence fits TRBJ2-7 better, so the J call may be wrong. The CDR3 extends over 14 amino acids. From germline, CDR1 is DFQATT and CDR2 SNEGSKA (reference sequence). CDR3 in amino acids: CSATWTGGLYEQYF. Written as DNA, the CDR3 is TGCAGTGCCACCTGGACAGGGGGTTTGTACGAGCAGTACTTC.

To note about this clonotype: This may be a read error: a much more frequent sequence differs by one nucleotide. The chain links TRBV27 to TRBJ2-7; 9 bases align to TRBD1. The CDR3 sequence is 14 residues long. The germline V gene has CDR1 MNHEY and CDR2 SMNVEV (reference sequence). V lost 6 bases, J lost 5 bases, and 8 bases stayed unmatched. CDR3 loop: CASRRTGALDEQYF. The CDR3 nucleotides are TGTGCCAGCAGAAGGACAGGGGCCCTCGACGAGCAGTACTTC.

There are a few counts of this clonotype. This sequence joins TRBV28 and TRBJ1-5; maybe TRBD1 (6 bases). Between the trimmed V and J ends, which lost 6 bases and 5 bases, there was a span of 17 bases. The germline CDR1 and CDR2 sequences are MDHEN and SYDVKM. The CDR3 is made up of 15 amino acids. The CDR3 protein is CASRLPRGAHQPQHF. The DNA of the CDR3 is TGTGCCAGCAGACTTCCTAGGGGGGCCCATCAGCCCCAGCATTTT.

The sample holds a few counts of this clonotype. The genes are TRBV7-9 and TRBJ1-2; D may be TRBD1 (5 bases). The V gene lost 5 bases and the J gene lost 8 bases, with 15 bases spanning the gap. The CDR3 is 13 amino acids. CDR1 and CDR2 from the germline V gene are SEHNR and FQNEAQ (reference sequence). CDR3 loop: CASSEGTQTGYTF. The CDR3 DNA sequence: TGTGCCAGCAGCGAGGGGACCCAAACCGGCTACACCTTC.

This clonotype was counted only a few times. The chain couples TRBV20-1 to TRBJ1-4; TRBD1 agrees at 7 bases. The CDR3 is 14 amino acids. With 0 bases clipped from V and 9 bases from J, the junction kept 7 bases outside the gene matches. Germline lookup yields CDR1 DFQATT and CDR2 SNEGSKA (reference sequence). The CDR3 DNA is TGCAGTGCTAGAGACCGCAGGGGGGTTAAAAAACTGTTTTTT. Translated: CSARDRRGVKKLFF.

Concerning this clonotype itself: A much larger clone differs from this one at a single base, so this may be a read error. This chain joins TRBV6-2 or TRBV6-3 and TRBJ2-1; D possibly corresponds to TRBD2 (5 bases). Germline V gives CDR1 MNHEY, CDR2 SVGEGT. The CDR3 has 14 amino acids. The CDR3 here is CASSPRGSVNGQFF. DNA for the CDR3: TGTGCCAGCAGTCCCCGGGGTAGCGTTAATGGGCAGTTCTTC.

In this sample, this clonotype turned up a few times. This chain uses TRBV4-1 with TRBJ1-4; no firm D call. Trimming took 0 bases from V and 4 from J, leaving 9 bases between them. Germline CDR1 reads MGHRA; CDR2 reads YSYEKL. The CDR3 sequence is 15 residues long. The CDR3 DNA follows: TGCGCCAGCAGCCAAGATTTGAAAATTAATGAAAAACTGTTTTTT. It codes for CASSQDLKINEKLFF.

At least ten counts were recorded for this clonotype. The chain employs TRBV5-1 and TRBJ2-1; the match to TRBD1 covers 7 bases. Germline CDR1 is SGHRS and CDR2 is YFSETQ. With V trimmed by 0 bases and J by 0 bases, 12 bases remained unmatched. The CDR3 loop spans 19 amino acids. The CDR3 DNA is TGCGCCAGCAGCTTGGGTATCCAGACAGGGACCAGCTCCTACAATGAGCAGTTCTTC. It encodes CASSLGIQTGTSSYNEQFF.

This clonotype has just a few counts. This rearrangement joins TRBV5-1 to TRBJ2-1, with TRBD2 matching over 14 bases. The CDR3 runs to 16 residues. J was trimmed by 3 bases and V by 5 bases; bases with no gene match: 4. Germline CDR1 reads SGHRS; CDR2 reads YFSETQ. The CDR3 region is CASRGTSGSNYNEQFF. Written as DNA, the CDR3 is TGCGCCAGCAGAGGGACTAGCGGGAGTAACTACAATGAGCAGTTCTTC.

This clonotype was picked up many times. CDR3 nucleotides: TGCAGCGTTGAACGCGAGCGGGGAGGCACAGATACGCAGTATTTT. Its protein is CSVERERGGTDTQYF. The chain joins TRBV29-1 to TRBJ2-3; 7 bases line up with TRBD2. CDR3 length: 15 residues. The germline V gene has CDR1 SQVTM and CDR2 ANQGSEA. V lost 2 bases, J lost 1 base, and 6 bases stayed unmatched.

This rearrangement joins TRBV11-1 to TRBJ2-7, with TRBD1 identical over 8 bases. V lost 5 bases, J lost 5 bases, and 11 bases stayed unmatched. CDR3 length: 15 amino acids. CDR1 and CDR2 from the germline V gene are SGHAT and FQDESV (reference sequence). CDR3 nucleotide sequence: TGTGCCAGCAGCCACCACGGACAGGGTTCGAACGAGCAGTACTTC. Amino acid sequence: CASSHHGQGSNEQYF.

This rearrangement joins TRBV21-1 to TRBJ2-1; the D segment call TRBD1 is taken from the table without a DNA check. TRBV21-1 is reported as a pseudogene. The CDR3 covers 19 residues. The CDR3 DNA reads TGTGCCAGCAGCCAAGGGGACAGGGTCACAACGAGCTCCTACAATGAGCAGTTCTTC. Amino acids: CASSQGDRVTTSSYNEQFF.

J is TRBJ2-3 and V is TRBV2, with D tentatively TRBD1 or TRBD2 (7 bases each). The germline V gene encodes CDR1 SNHLY and CDR2 FYNNEI. The CDR3 runs 17 residues. V was cut by 6 bases and J by 5 bases, with 24 bases left in between. Here the CDR3 DNA reads TGTGCCAGCAGCCCCCCGATCTCGACAGGGAGGGGAGATACGCAGTATTTT. This encodes CASSPPISTGRGDTQYF.

The chain employs TRBV5-1 and TRBJ1-1; D is unresolved. Trimming took 7 bases from V and 1 from J, leaving 14 bases between them. This CDR3 is 14 amino acids long. The V gene's germline CDR1 is SGHRS and CDR2 YFSETQ. This CDR3 reads CASSLRAPNTEAFF. For the CDR3, the DNA is TGCGCCAGCTCCCTAAGAGCACCGAACACTGAAGCTTTCTTT.

The V gene is TRBV25-1, the J gene TRBJ1-2, with 9 bases aligning to TRBD1. The CDR3 totals 15 residues. The trim removed 5 bases at V and 2 bases at J, leaving 6 bases unmatched. The germline V gene encodes CDR1 MGHDK and CDR2 SYGVNS. The CDR3 DNA sequence: TGTGCCAGCAGTACCCGGACAGGGGAGAACTATGGCTACACCTTC. This encodes CASSTRTGENYGYTF.

The chain is built from TRBV2 and TRBJ1-5; weak D call: TRBD1 (6 bases). V was shortened by 6 bases and J by 6 bases, with 12 bases between the two germline ends. Per the germline V gene, CDR1 is SNHLY and CDR2 is FYNNEI. The CDR3 runs to 13 residues. In nucleotides, the CDR3 is TGTGCCAGCAGGGAACAGGGCAGTCAGCCCCAGCATTTT. Translated, it gives CASREQGSQPQHF.

J is TRBJ2-1 and V is TRBV20-1; tentatively, D is TRBD2 (7 bases). The CDR3 covers 15 residues. V was cut by 3 bases and J by 6 bases, with 18 bases left in between. The V gene's germline CDR1 is DFQATT and CDR2 SNEGSKA (reference sequence). CDR3 nucleotides: TGCAGTGCTAGTGGAGGGGGGGCTCGGGGCAATGAGCAGTTCTTC. Its translation: CSASGGGARGNEQFF.

This clonotype was seen a handful of times. J is TRBJ2-2 and V is TRBV5-1; 7 bases align to TRBD1. CDR3 length: 14 amino acids. The ends lost 3 bases at V and 2 bases at J; junction bases unmatched: 1. The germline CDR1 and CDR2 sequences are SGHRS and YFSETQ. The CDR3 here is CASSWDSNTGELFF. In DNA form, the CDR3 reads TGCGCCAGCAGCTGGGACAGTAACACCGGGGAGCTGTTTTTT.

This clonotype was seen repeatedly, ten times or more. The chain has TRBV20-1 and TRBJ2-7; TRBD2 matches at 12 bases. The trim removed 8 bases at V and 4 bases at J, leaving 6 bases unmatched. This CDR3 is 13 amino acids long. Germline V gene sequence: CDR1 DFQATT, CDR2 SNEGSKA (reference sequence). The CDR3 sequence is CSSSSGREYEQYF. CDR3 bases: TGCAGTTCCTCTAGCGGGAGGGAATACGAGCAGTACTTC.

The chain couples TRBV6-1 to TRBJ2-5, with 10 bases identical to TRBD2. Germline trimming cut 6 bases from V and 1 base from J; bases unmatched to any gene: 11. The germline V gene encodes CDR1 MNHNS and CDR2 SASEGT. CDR3 size: 17 residues. CDR3 in amino acids: CASSIGTSVSCQETQYF. The DNA for the CDR3 is TGTGCCAGCAGCATTGGGACTAGCGTTTCGTGCCAAGAGACCCAGTACTTC.

This clonotype was seen a few times. This chain uses TRBV18 with TRBJ2-2, with 10 bases matching TRBD1. CDR3 length equals 16 residues. With V trimmed by 0 bases and J by 7 bases, 5 bases remained unmatched. In germline, CDR1 is KGHSH, CDR2 LQKENI. The CDR3 DNA is TGTGCCAGCTCACCACCGGGACAGGGGAGTCACGGGGAGCTGTTTTTT. Protein sequence: CASSPPGQGSHGELFF.

About this clonotype itself: At one end the junction does not follow the germline gene, possibly because of a read error. The chain couples TRBV12-3 or TRBV12-4 to TRBJ2-3; D ambiguous. This CDR3 spans 11 amino acids. As DNA, the CDR3 is TGTGCCGGCAGTCCGGGAGATACGCAGTATTTT. The encoded protein is CAGSPGDTQYF.

The chain recombines TRBV14 with TRBJ2-7, with D tentatively TRBD1 (7 bases). This CDR3 is 14 amino acids long. Trimming removed 6 bases from V and 6 bases from J, with 18 bases in between. Germline CDR1 is SGHDN and CDR2 is FVKESK. In nucleotides, the CDR3 is TGTGCCAGCAGGCCACAGGGGAACGGGGGCGAGCAGTACTTC. Its translation: CASRPQGNGGEQYF.